This paragraph covers one TCR beta chain sequence. The target antigen is unknown. Generated by immunoSEQ multiplex PCR, the TCRdb table keeps only in-frame clones and is missing some. The data contain some 11,000 clones, approximately 84% of them seen just once; the ten biggest clones take up roughly 3%. The V gene end was trimmed by 4 bases and the J gene end by 11 bases; junction bases not matched to a gene: 20. Germline V gene lookup returns CDR1 SGHVS and CDR2 FQNEAQ. This CDR3 contains 17 residues. After stimulus-free culture, autoproliferating CFSE-dim and non-proliferating CFSE-high T cells were sequenced separately. Replicate wells were pooled after more than 6 days of stimulus-free culture of some 50 million CFSE-labeled PBMCs. This specimen belongs to a study of memory B cells and T cells in multiple sclerosis.

This sequence joins TRBV7-8 and TRBJ1-1; 9 nucleotides line up with TRBD1. This receptor was obtained from a human donor with multiple sclerosis. The sequencing sample was made of PBMCs from blood kept in culture. CDR3 coding DNA: TGTGCCAGCAGCTCCGCAGATCCGGGACAGGGCGGAGGACAGGCTTTCTTT. Its protein product is CASSSADPGQGGGQAFF.